The sequence of this TCR beta chain was determined in a study of blood T cell repertoires in COVID-19. Across the study: Whether acute or convalescent, the COVID-19 samples came from the United States, Italy and Spain.

Original analysis: Reference gene primer amplification yielded estimated nucleated cell counts. Using immunoSEQ multiplex PCR, the repertoire was profiled, and TCRdb retains in-frame clones only, with some absent. The V and J calls and clone size are taken from that table; D and trimming were inferred from the DNA. The sample yields about 60,000 clones, almost 85% seen once. V was clipped by 6 bases and J by 2 bases, with 11 bases between them. CDR1 is MNHNY and CDR2 is SVGAGI in the germline V gene (reference sequence). The CDR3 consists of 15 residues. This sequence originates from a human donor in a cohort sampled during active COVID-19. Sequenced: peripheral blood. This sequence joins TRBV6-6 and TRBJ2-6; TRBD1 is a possible D gene (6 bases). CDR3 protein: CASRTGTTGANVLTF. As DNA, the CDR3 is TGTGCCAGCAGAACCGGGACAACTGGGGCCAACGTCCTGACTTTC.